The 18 T cell receptor beta chains listed next were all sequenced from one sample in a study of prognosis after radiotherapy for stage I lung cancer. Amplicons of TCR beta CDR3 were generated from genomic DNA by two-round multiplex PCR. It was primers specific to each TRBV and TRBJ gene that first-round PCR used. MiXCR was run by TCRdb on the multiplex PCR reads, yielding one entry per CDR3 protein. The sample records around 30,000 distinct CDR3 sequences, around a third being singletons. Source: PBMCs, taken before or after stereotactic body radiation therapy (not recorded which). These receptor sequences come from a donor aged 50 or older with non-small cell lung cancer.

The table lists this clonotype with many counts. The CDR3 DNA sequence: TGTGCCAGCAGCCGGGGGACAGCAAGCGGAGAAAAACTGTTTTTT. Its translation is CASSRGTASGEKLFF. The V and J genes are TRBV7-2 and TRBJ1-4; TRBD1 agrees at 7 bases. The J segment lost 8 bases and the V segment lost 5 bases, leaving 11 bases of the junction unmatched. The CDR3 extends over 15 amino acids. Per the germline V gene, CDR1 is SGHTA and CDR2 is FQGNSA. Complete variable domain (other parts from reference TRBV7-2 and TRBJ1-4): GAGVSQSPSNKVTEKGKDVELRCDPISGHTALYWYRQSLGQGLEFLIYFQGNSAPDKSGLPSDRFSAERTGGSVSTLTIQRTQQEDSAVYLCASSRGTASGEKLFFGSGTQLSVL.

The sample holds many counts of this clonotype. V usage is TRBV7-9 and J usage is TRBJ2-2; TRBD2 matches at 7 bases. Trimming removed 5 bases from V and 3 bases from J; junction bases left unmatched: 6. The V gene's germline CDR1 is SEHNR and CDR2 FQNEAQ (reference sequence). This CDR3 contains 15 residues. CDR3 amino acids: CASSPRGRDTGELFF. The CDR3 DNA follows: TGTGCCAGCAGCCCTCGGGGGAGGGACACCGGGGAGCTGTTTTTT.

In the case of this clonotype: With only one base between it and a far larger clone, this is likely a read error. The chain combines TRBV6-2 or TRBV6-3 with TRBJ1-1, with D uncertain. Trimming pared 7 bases from V and 6 bases from J, leaving 15 bases between. Germline V gene sequence: CDR1 MNHEY, CDR2 SVGEGT. The CDR3 is 13 residues long. Here the CDR3 DNA reads TGTGCCAGCATAGGAGAGGGAGGCGCTGAAGCTTTCTTT. Translated: CASIGEGGAEAFF.

In the case of this clonotype: Germline and junction disagree at one end, which may indicate a read error. The J gene is TRBJ1-2, the V gene TRBV6-2 or TRBV6-3; D remains ambiguous. The CDR3 is 19 amino acids. CDR1 is MNHEY and CDR2 is SVGEGT in the germline V gene. The CDR3: CASSYSWAPSLLKDYGFTF. The CDR3 DNA reads as TGTGCCAGCAGTTACTCATGGGCTCCCAGCCTCCTTAAGGACTATGGCTTCACCTTC.

This clonotype was found many times. This chain links TRBV3-1 with TRBJ1-4, with D perhaps TRBD1 (5 bases). V was shortened by 2 bases and J by 0 bases, with 10 bases between the two germline ends. Per the germline V gene, CDR1 is LGHDT and CDR2 is YNNKEL (reference sequence). This CDR3 region has 16 residues. The CDR3 DNA follows: TGTGCCAGCAGCCAACGAGGGGCCGCAACTAATGAAAAACTGTTTTTT. Its protein is CASSQRGAATNEKLFF.

Regarding this clonotype: A far larger clone is just one base off, so this is likely a read error. Given the absence of the conserved phenylalanine or tryptophan at the CDR3 end, a read error is likely. This chain joins TRBV5-5 and TRBJ1-4; 7 bases line up with TRBD1. The CDR3 loop spans 15 amino acids. Germline values: CDR1 SGHKS, CDR2 YYEKEE (reference sequence). The ends lost 4 bases at V and 4 bases at J; junction bases unmatched: 7. The CDR3 loop is CASSTGTGVNEKLFI. DNA of the CDR3: TGTGCCAGCAGCACCGGAACAGGGGTTAATGAAAAACTGTTTATT.

This clonotype was counted at least ten times. A much larger clonotype is one base distant, so this may be a read error. V and J are TRBV28 and TRBJ2-7, with TRBD1 identical over 9 bases. This CDR3 contains 16 residues. Germline V lookup: CDR1 MDHEN, CDR2 SYDVKM. CDR3 sequence: CAGSLGDRALDYEQYF. CDR3 DNA sequence: TGTGCCGGCAGTTTAGGGGACAGGGCTCTTGACTACGAGCAGTACTTC.

This clonotype occurred a few times. A read error may be the cause here, since a much bigger clone is one base away. The rearrangement uses TRBV18 and TRBJ2-7; D remains unclear. This CDR3 contains 14 residues. The ends were cut back, 2 bases at V and 2 bases at J, with 10 bases in the middle. CDR1 is KGHSH, CDR2 LQKENI, per germline. The DNA for the CDR3 is TGTGCCAGCTCACCAGGAGCACAGCCCTACGAGCAGTACTTC. It encodes CASSPGAQPYEQYF.

In its sample, this clonotype was seen many times. The rearrangement uses TRBV5-4 and TRBJ2-1; D unclear. Germline CDR1 SGHNT, CDR2 YYREEE (reference sequence). This CDR3 has 17 residues. V lost 0 bases, J lost 3 bases, and 16 bases lay in between. CDR3 loop: CASSLGQPQEHYNEQFF. The CDR3 region has the DNA TGTGCCAGCAGCTTGGGTCAACCACAAGAACACTACAATGAGCAGTTCTTC.

The genes are TRBV6-2 or TRBV6-3 and TRBJ1-1; D is unresolved. The CDR3 has 13 amino acids. CDR1 is MNHEY and CDR2 is SVGEGT in the germline V gene. V was cut by 3 bases and J by 1 base, with 6 bases left in between. The CDR3 spells CASSYLENTEAFF. In DNA, the CDR3 is TGTGCCAGCAGTTATCTTGAGAACACTGAAGCTTTCTTT.

Ten or more counts support this clonotype. The chain has TRBV14 and TRBJ2-1, with no clear D. The length of the CDR3 is 16 residues. V dropped 0 bases and J dropped 4 bases, with 13 bases sitting between them. Looked up from germline, CDR1 is SGHDN and CDR2 is FVKESK. The CDR3 protein is CASSQDGPGGYNEQFF. The CDR3 coding sequence is TGTGCCAGCAGCCAAGATGGGCCTGGCGGATACAATGAGCAGTTCTTC.

About this clonotype itself: This likely reflects a read error, since a far larger clone is one base away. This chain uses TRBV6-2 or TRBV6-3 with TRBJ1-1; D is uncertain. The length of the CDR3 is 11 residues. Germline V gene data show CDR1 as MNHEY and CDR2 as SVGEGT. The CDR3, as DNA: TGTGTCAGCAAAGGGTTCGCTGAAGCTTTCTTT. Amino acid sequence: CVSKGFAEAFF.

This clonotype has only one observation. This chain connects TRBV6-4 to TRBJ2-1; TRBD2 matches at 11 bases. This CDR3 comprises 15 residues. V lost 6 bases and J lost 7; bases outside the gene matches: 8. The germline V gene has CDR1 MRHNA and CDR2 SNTAGT. The CDR3 nucleotides read TGTGCCAGCAGCGAACTAGCGGGAGACTCGAATGAGCAGTTCTTC. Translated, it gives CASSELAGDSNEQFF.

This clonotype counts as medium-sized. The junction does not match germline at one end; this may be a read error. The V and J genes are TRBV6-4 and TRBJ2-7, with a tentative D call TRBD2 (5 bases). The CDR3 spans 15 residues. Germline V CDR1 and CDR2: MRHNA, SNTAGT. CDR3 DNA sequence: TGTGCCAGCAGTTACTCACTAGATAGCTCCTACGAGCAGTACTTC. This gives the protein CASSYSLDSSYEQYF.

Ten or more counts support this clonotype. The chain employs TRBV2 and TRBJ1-1; maybe TRBD1 (6 bases). The V end was cut by 6 bases, the J end by 1 base, with 12 bases between. The CDR3 runs to 14 residues. CDR1 and CDR2 (germline): SNHLY, FYNNEI. The CDR3 nucleotides are TGTGCCAGCAGAACAGGGAGTCAGAACACTGAAGCTTTCTTT. It specifies CASRTGSQNTEAFF.

This clonotype showed up many times. The chain is built from TRBV28 and TRBJ2-1; TRBD2 matches 10 bases. The CDR3 length is 15 residues. Germline CDR1 and CDR2: MDHEN and SYDVKM. Trimming removed 4 bases from V and 8 bases from J; junction bases left unmatched: 8. In nucleotides, the CDR3 is TGTGCCAGCAGTTCTCTAGCGGGGGTCTCGTATGAGCAGTTCTTC. As protein: CASSSLAGVSYEQFF.

On this clonotype itself: A much larger clone is a single base away; this may be a read error. The chain recombines TRBV5-6 with TRBJ2-7, with D perhaps matching TRBD1 (6 bases). The CDR3 consists of 17 residues. The germline V gene has CDR1 SGHDT and CDR2 YYEEEE. The CDR3 sequence is CAISLGAEGFQSYEQYF. In DNA, the CDR3 is TGTGCCATCAGCTTGGGGGCTGAAGGGTTTCAATCCTACGAGCAGTACTTC.

To note about this clonotype: Without the conserved terminal phenylalanine or tryptophan, this CDR3 likely stems from a read error. The DNA is omitted, as the CDR3 cannot be located on it reliably, and the CDR3 follows TCRdb's listing. This chain uses TRBV7-3 with TRBJ2-7; the DNA was not compared with TRBD1, the D call given in the table. Inclusive of both ends, the CDR3 amounts to 15 amino acids. Germline assignment: CDR1 SGHTA and CDR2 FQGTGA. CDR3 in amino acids: CASSLIRGSRAALGL.